This T cell receptor (beta chain) is from a study of T-cell memory formation after mild COVID-19. Germline V gene lookup returns CDR1 KGHSY and CDR2 FQNENV. Trimming stripped 4 bases from V and 0 bases from J, with 13 bases between. This CDR3 is built from 16 residues. TCRdb independently ran MiXCR on the 5' RACE reads; one entry per CDR3 protein. The data contain 150,000 to 200,000 distinct CDR3 sequences, about 22% of them singletons. The sequence was obtained from an adult woman who had mild COVID-19 (a few samples of this study predate the infection). Cell type and time point are not known. The sequencing input was PBMCs or a T cell subset sorted from them (not recorded which). The chain recombines TRBV16 with TRBJ2-1; D gene uncertain. The chain's CDR3 is CASSRGSRRSYNEQFF. DNA for the CDR3: TGTGCCAGCAGCCGTGGGTCCCGACGCTCCTACAATGAGCAGTTCTTC.